This T cell receptor (beta chain) was identified in a study of OX40 agonist ivuxolimab in advanced cancers. About the research overall: Patients enrolled in dose escalation were diagnosed with hepatocellular carcinoma, melanoma, renal cell or head and neck cancer.

Germline V lookup: CDR1 SNHLY, CDR2 FYNNEI. This CDR3 has 12 amino acids. V was clipped by 7 bases and J by 7 bases, with 10 bases between them. TCRdb's table, derived via immunoSEQ multiplex PCR, lists solely in-frame clones and lacks some. The sample includes some 70,000 clones, approximately 90% seen only once; the top ten take approximately 1.3%. Study-wide points: The 0.1-3.0 mg/kg partial responders had among the lowest clonal expansion. Antigen specificity was not determined for the expanded peripheral T cells.

This clone occurred once. No antigen is known for it. This TCR was recovered from an adult with an advanced solid tumor such as melanoma, head and neck, liver or kidney cancer. The chain has TRBV2 and TRBJ2-2, with D possibly being TRBD2 (5 bases). The sequenced sample was CD4+ or CD8+ T cells sorted from blood, obtained in a trial of the OX40 agonist ivuxolimab. In nucleotides, the CDR3 is TGTGCCAGCAACCTGGCGGGCGGGGAGCTGTTTTTT. This sequence encodes CASNLAGGELFF.